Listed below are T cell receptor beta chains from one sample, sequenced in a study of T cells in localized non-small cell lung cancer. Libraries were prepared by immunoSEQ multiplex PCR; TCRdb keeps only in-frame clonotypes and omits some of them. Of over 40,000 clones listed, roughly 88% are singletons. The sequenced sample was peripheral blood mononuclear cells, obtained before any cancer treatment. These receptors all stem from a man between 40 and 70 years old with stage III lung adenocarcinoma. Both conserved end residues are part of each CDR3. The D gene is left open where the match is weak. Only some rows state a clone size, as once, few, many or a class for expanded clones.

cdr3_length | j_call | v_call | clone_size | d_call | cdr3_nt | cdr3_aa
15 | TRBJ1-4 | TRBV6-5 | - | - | TGTGCCAGCAGTACCCAGGGTGTCCGGAATGAAAAACTGTTTTTT | CASSTQGVRNEKLFF
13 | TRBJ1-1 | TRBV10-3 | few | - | TGTGCCATCACCGTTGGCGAGAATACTGAAGCTTTCTTT | CAITVGENTEAFF
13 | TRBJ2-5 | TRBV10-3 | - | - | TGTGCCATCAGGGGACCAGGGTCTGAGACCCAGTACTTC | CAIRGPGSETQYF
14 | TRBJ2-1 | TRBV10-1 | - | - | TGCGCCAGCAGTGGGGGGGCGCGGGGCAATGAGCAGTTCTTC | CASSGGARGNEQFF
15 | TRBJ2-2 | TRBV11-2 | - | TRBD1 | TGTGCCAGCAGCCGGGACAGGGGAAACACCGGGGAGCTGTTTTTT | CASSRDRGNTGELFF
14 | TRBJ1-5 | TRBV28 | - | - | TGTGCCAGCAGCCTCCCCTGGGGCAATCAGCCCCAGCATTTT | CASSLPWGNQPQHF
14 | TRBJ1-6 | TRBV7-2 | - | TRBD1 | TGTGCCAGCAGCGCCCGGGACAGCTATTCACCCCTCCACTTT | CASSARDSYSPLHF
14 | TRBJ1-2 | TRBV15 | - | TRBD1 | TGTGCCACCAGCCCGGACAGGACTTACTATGGCTACACCTTC | CATSPDRTYYGYTF
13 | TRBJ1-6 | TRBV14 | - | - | TGTGCCAGCAGCCATGGGGTTCGTTCACCCCTCCACTTT | CASSHGVRSPLHF
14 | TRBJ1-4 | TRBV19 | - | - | TGTGCCAGTAGTATAGCACTGAACAGGGAAAAACTGTTTTTT | CASSIALNREKLFF
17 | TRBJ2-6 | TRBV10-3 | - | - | TGTGCCATCAGTGACCACAGGACAGTCTCTGGGGCCAACGTCCTGACTTTC | CAISDHRTVSGANVLTF
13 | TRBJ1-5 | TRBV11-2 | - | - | TGTGCCAGCAGCGCGTGGGGCAATCAGCCCCAGCATTTT | CASSAWGNQPQHF
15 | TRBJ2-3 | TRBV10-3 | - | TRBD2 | TGTGCCATCAGTGGGGGAGGGCGGAATACAGATACGCAGTATTTT | CAISGGGRNTDTQYF
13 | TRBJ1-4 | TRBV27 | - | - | TGTGCCAGCAGTTGGGGGAGTAATGAAAAACTGTTTTTT | CASSWGSNEKLFF
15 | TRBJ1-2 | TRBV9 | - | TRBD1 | TGTGCCAGCAGCGCCCGACAGGGAGAAAACTATGGCTACACCTTC | CASSARQGENYGYTF
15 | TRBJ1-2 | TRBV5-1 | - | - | TGCGCCAGCAGCCCCGTCGGGGGCCTAGACTATGGCTACACCTTC | CASSPVGGLDYGYTF
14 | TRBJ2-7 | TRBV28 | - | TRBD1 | TGTGCCAGCAGTCCCTCCTCGGACAGGGAAAAGCAGTACTTC | CASSPSSDREKQYF
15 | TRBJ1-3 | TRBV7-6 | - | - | TGTGCCAGCAGTCGGGACGTAGAATCTGGAAACACCATATATTTT | CASSRDVESGNTIYF
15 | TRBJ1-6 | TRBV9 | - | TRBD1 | TGTGCCAGCAGCTTCGGACAGGGAGACAATTCACCCCTCCACTTT | CASSFGQGDNSPLHF
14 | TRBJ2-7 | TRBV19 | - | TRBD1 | TGTGCCAGTAGTTCCCGGGACAGACTCTACGAGCAGTACTTC | CASSSRDRLYEQYF
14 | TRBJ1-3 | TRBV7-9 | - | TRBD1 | TGTGCCAGCAGCCGGGACAGCCCTAGGGACACCATATATTTT | CASSRDSPRDTIYF
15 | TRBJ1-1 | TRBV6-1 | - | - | TGTGCCAGCAGTGGACAGCTTCCGAAGGGCACTGAAGCTTTCTTT | CASSGQLPKGTEAFF
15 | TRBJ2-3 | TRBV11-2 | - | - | TGTGCCAGCAGCTTAGATCAAAGAGAGTCAGATACGCAGTATTTT | CASSLDQRESDTQYF
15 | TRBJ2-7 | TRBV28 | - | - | TGTGCCAGCAGTTTCATAGGGGGAAAAACCTACGAGCAGTACTTC | CASSFIGGKTYEQYF
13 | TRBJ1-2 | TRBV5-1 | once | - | TGCGCCAGCAGCGTAGACCAAAACTATGGCTACACCTTC | CASSVDQNYGYTF
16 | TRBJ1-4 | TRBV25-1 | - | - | TGTGCCAGCAGTGACCCGGAGGGGGTCGCGGGTGAAAAACTGTTTTTT | CASSDPEGVAGEKLFF
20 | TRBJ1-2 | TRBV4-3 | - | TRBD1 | TGCGCCAGCAGCCAAGATTCCCGCGCCGGACAGGGGGGAAAAAACTATGGCTACACCTTC | CASSQDSRAGQGGKNYGYTF